This TCR beta chain was found in a study of shared clonotypes between healthy human individuals. Each of the donors was a healthy adult who was HIV-negative and had not had a recent acute infection or vaccination. This CDR3 comprises 13 residues. Germline trimming cut 2 bases from V and 10 bases from J; bases unmatched to any gene: 3. Germline V gives CDR1 MGHRA, CDR2 YSYEKL. Only in-frame clones appear in the TCRdb table, and some are missing; sequencing was by immunoSEQ multiplex PCR. The table has roughly 2,300,000 clones, approximately 90% seen once. This chain links TRBV4-1 with TRBJ2-1, with TRBD2 matching over 9 bases. Sample: naive CD4+ T cells from PBMCs. Stated subset: CD45RA+ positively selected. The receptor's source is a man aged 18 to 30 in good health. Some clones in this sample may be carry-over from other donors' samples. This CDR3 is CASSQQSGREQFF. As DNA, the CDR3 is TGCGCCAGCAGCCAACAAAGCGGGAGGGAGCAGTTCTTC.